This entry lists 9 T cell receptor beta chains sequenced from one sample in a study of blood T cell repertoires in COVID-19. This table comes from immunoSEQ multiplex PCR, and its TCRdb copy is limited to in-frame clones, with some not included. The sample has approximately 210,000 clones; roughly nine tenths are singletons. The sample taken for sequencing was peripheral blood. These receptors came from a man aged 35-49 years with acute or convalescent COVID-19.

The sample holds many counts of this clone. The chain carries TRBV11-3 and TRBJ1-1, with a tentative D call TRBD1 (5 bases). This CDR3 has 14 amino acids. V lost 5 bases to trimming and J lost 6 bases, with 16 bases between them. CDR1 is SGHNT and CDR2 is YENEEA in the germline V gene. CDR3 coding DNA: TGTGCCAGCAGCCCCAGTGGCAGGGCGGCTGAAGCTTTCTTT. It encodes CASSPSGRAAEAFF. The full variable domain, its missing parts supplied by reference TRBV11-3 and TRBJ1-1, is EAGVVQSPRYKIIEKKQPVAFWCNPISGHNTLYWYLQNLGQGPELLIRYENEEAVDDSQLPKDRFSAERLKGVDSTLKIQPAELGDSAVYLCASSPSGRAAEAFFGQGTRLTVV.

The chain carries TRBV4-2 and TRBJ2-3; D unresolved. The V end lost 2 bases, the J end lost 0 bases, and 9 bases lay between the germline ends. There are 15 residues in the CDR3. Germline loops: CDR1 LGHNA, CDR2 YNFKEQ. The CDR3: CASSQPYSSTDTQYF. DNA for the CDR3: TGTGCCAGCAGCCAACCCTACTCTAGCACAGATACGCAGTATTTT.

The chain recombines TRBV12-3 or TRBV12-4 with TRBJ1-1; the D gene is possibly TRBD1 (6 bases). This CDR3 is built from 13 residues. Trimming left V 6 bases short and J 4 bases short, with 12 bases between. CDR3 in amino acids: CASRPQGITEAFF. In nucleotides, the CDR3 is TGTGCCAGCAGGCCTCAGGGGATCACTGAAGCTTTCTTT.

This clone showed up just once. The chain is built from TRBV5-1 and TRBJ1-1; the D gene is possibly TRBD1 (6 bases). V lost 3 bases, J lost 3 bases, and 15 bases lay in between. The CDR3 is 15 residues long. The germline V gene encodes CDR1 SGHRS and CDR2 YFSETQ. The CDR3: CASSSYRASDTEAFF. CDR3 nucleotide sequence: TGCGCCAGCAGCTCTTACAGGGCCTCGGACACTGAAGCTTTCTTT. The full variable domain, completed using reference TRBV5-1 and TRBJ1-1, is KAGVTQTPRYLIKTRGQQVTLSCSPISGHRSVSWYQQTPGQGLQFLFEYFSETQRNKGNFPGRFSGRQFSNSRSEMNVSTLELGDSALYLCASSSYRASDTEAFFGQGTRLTVV.

The chain has TRBV7-9 and TRBJ2-7; 7 nucleotides line up with TRBD1. Germline V gene lookup returns CDR1 SEHNR and CDR2 FQNEAQ (reference sequence). V lost 5 bases to trimming and J lost 5 bases; unmatched junction nucleotides: 9. CDR3 size: 14 residues. CDR3 protein: CASSLGTAVDEQYF. The CDR3 nucleotides are TGTGCCAGCAGCCTCGGGACAGCGGTCGACGAGCAGTACTTC.

The chain uses TRBV7-2 and TRBJ2-7; a weak D match, TRBD2 (5 bases). The V and J ends lost 3 bases and 7 bases respectively, with 13 bases between them. The CDR3 has 13 amino acids. The germline CDR1 and CDR2 sequences are SGHTA and FQGNSA. DNA of the CDR3: TGTGCCAGCAGCTTTAACCCTACGGGGGAGCAGTACTTC. As protein: CASSFNPTGEQYF.

The J gene is TRBJ2-7, the V gene TRBV7-9, with D maybe TRBD1 (5 bases). Germline CDR1 reads SEHNR; CDR2 reads FQNEAQ (reference sequence). V lost 3 bases and J lost 11, with 17 bases in between. This CDR3 has 13 amino acids. The CDR3, as DNA: TGTGCCAGCAGCTTTCCCCGCGACAGCGTGGAGTACTTC. Translation gives CASSFPRDSVEYF.

V and J are TRBV3-1 (or the pseudogene TRBV3-2) and TRBJ1-1; 7 positions agree with TRBD1. J gave up 5 bases and V 5 bases, and 8 bases lay outside the gene matches. There are 14 residues in the CDR3. Per germline, CDR1 LGHDT and CDR2 YNNKEL (reference sequence). The DNA for the CDR3 is TGTGCCAGCAGCACAGGGACAGCCATAACTGAAGCTTTCTTT. Translated: CASSTGTAITEAFF.

Comments on this clone: The germline gene is not matched at one end of the junction; a read error may be the cause. This rearrangement joins TRBV5-4 to TRBJ2-7; 9 bases are shared with TRBD2. The CDR3 has 16 amino acids. Germline V gene sequence: CDR1 SGHNT, CDR2 YYREEE (reference sequence). The CDR3: CASSFELAGRWAEQYF. The CDR3 DNA is TGTGCCAGTAGCTTCGAACTAGCGGGTAGGTGGGCCGAGCAGTACTTC.